This T cell receptor beta chain was found in a study of CXCR3-negative and CXCR3-positive naive CD8 T cells. The CDR3 contains 13 residues. Germline loops: CDR1 DFQATT, CDR2 SNEGSKA (reference sequence). Carrying UMI labels, the TRB cDNA libraries were prepared through 5' RACE. TCRdb re-called the 5' RACE reads; every CDR3 protein appears as one record, without DNA. Across roughly 90,000 distinct CDR3 sequences, the top ten clones capture 1.7% of the sample. Sequencing was performed on naive CXCR3- CD8+ T cells from blood. Indicated subset: CD45RO-CCR7+CD27+CD95- naive CD8+ T cells lacking CXCR3 (TNR3-). The clonotype originates from a human donor in good health. Some clones in this sample may be carry-over from other donors' samples. The V gene is TRBV20-1, the J gene TRBJ2-7. The CDR3 protein is CSALDSSSYEQYF.